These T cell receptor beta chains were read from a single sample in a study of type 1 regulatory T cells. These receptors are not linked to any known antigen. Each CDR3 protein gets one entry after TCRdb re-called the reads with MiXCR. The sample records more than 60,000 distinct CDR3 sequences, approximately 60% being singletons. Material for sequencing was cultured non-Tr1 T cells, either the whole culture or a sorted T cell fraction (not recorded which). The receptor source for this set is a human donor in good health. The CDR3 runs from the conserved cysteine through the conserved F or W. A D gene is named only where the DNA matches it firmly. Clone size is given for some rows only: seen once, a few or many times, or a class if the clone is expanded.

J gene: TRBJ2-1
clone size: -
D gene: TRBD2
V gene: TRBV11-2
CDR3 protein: CASTVRQIAGAYNEQFF
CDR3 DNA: TGTGCCAGCACCGTCCGGCAGATAGCGGGAGCTTACAATGAGCAGTTCTTC

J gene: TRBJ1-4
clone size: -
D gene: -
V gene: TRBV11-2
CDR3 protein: CASSLDHGTRKLFF
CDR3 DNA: TGTGCCAGCAGCTTAGATCATGGCACGAGAAAACTGTTTTTT

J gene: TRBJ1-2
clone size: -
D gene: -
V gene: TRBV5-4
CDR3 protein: CASNIGGSYGYTF
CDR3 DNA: TGTGCCAGCAACATAGGAGGGTCATATGGCTACACCTTC

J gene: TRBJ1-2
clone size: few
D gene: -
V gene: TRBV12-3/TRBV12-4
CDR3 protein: CASSPTSNYGYTF
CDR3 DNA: TGTGCCAGCAGCCCGACTTCTAACTATGGCTACACCTTC

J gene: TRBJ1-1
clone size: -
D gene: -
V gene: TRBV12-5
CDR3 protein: CASGLDTHTEAFF
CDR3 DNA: TGTGCTAGTGGTTTGGACACCCACACTGAAGCTTTCTTT

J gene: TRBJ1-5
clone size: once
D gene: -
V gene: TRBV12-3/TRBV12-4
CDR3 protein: CASSFAQNQPQHF
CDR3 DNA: TGTGCCAGCAGTTTCGCTCAGAATCAGCCCCAGCATTTT

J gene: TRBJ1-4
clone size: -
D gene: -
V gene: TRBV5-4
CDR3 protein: CASSLDRVGEKLFF
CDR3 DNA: TGTGCCAGCAGCTTGGACAGGGTCGGTGAAAAACTGTTTTTT

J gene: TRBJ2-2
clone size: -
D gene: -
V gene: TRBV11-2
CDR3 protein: CASSLVTGAGELFF
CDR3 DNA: TGTGCCAGCAGCTTAGTAACGGGGGCCGGGGAGCTGTTTTTT

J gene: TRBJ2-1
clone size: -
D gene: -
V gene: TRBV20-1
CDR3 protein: CSARGASAWTEQFF
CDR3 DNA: TGCAGTGCTAGGGGGGCTAGTGCCTGGACTGAGCAGTTCTTC

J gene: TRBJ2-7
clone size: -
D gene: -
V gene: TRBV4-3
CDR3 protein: CASSQEQGSSYEQYF
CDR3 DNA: TGCGCCAGCAGCCAAGAGCAGGGGAGCTCCTACGAGCAGTACTTC

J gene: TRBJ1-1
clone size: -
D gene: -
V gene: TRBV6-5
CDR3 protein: CASSYLGTENTEAFF
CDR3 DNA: TGTGCCAGCAGTTACTTGGGCACAGAGAACACTGAAGCTTTCTTT

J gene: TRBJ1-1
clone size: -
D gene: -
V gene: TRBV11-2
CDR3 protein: CASRRGTENTEAFF
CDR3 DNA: TGTGCCAGCAGGAGAGGGACTGAGAACACTGAAGCTTTCTTT

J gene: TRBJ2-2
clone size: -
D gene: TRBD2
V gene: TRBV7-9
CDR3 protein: CASSSLAGASGGELFF
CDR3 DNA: TGTGCCAGCAGTTCTCTAGCGGGCGCCTCTGGCGGGGAGCTGTTTTTT

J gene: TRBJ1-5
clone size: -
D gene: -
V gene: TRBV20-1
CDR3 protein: CSARGLDQPQHF
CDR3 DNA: TGCAGTGCTCGAGGGCTGGATCAGCCCCAGCATTTT

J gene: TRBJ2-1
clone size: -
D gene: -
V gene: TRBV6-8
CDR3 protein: CASSYRALRDYNEQFF
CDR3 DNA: TGTGCCAGCAGTTACCGGGCGCTGAGGGACTACAATGAGCAGTTCTTC

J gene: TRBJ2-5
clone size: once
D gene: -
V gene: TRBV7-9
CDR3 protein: CASDGMETQYF
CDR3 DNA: TGTGCCAGCGACGGGATGGAGACCCAGTACTTC

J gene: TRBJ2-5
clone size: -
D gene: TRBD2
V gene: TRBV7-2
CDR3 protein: CASSLASGRSLETQYF
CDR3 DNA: TGTGCCAGCAGCTTAGCTAGCGGGAGGTCCTTGGAGACCCAGTACTTC

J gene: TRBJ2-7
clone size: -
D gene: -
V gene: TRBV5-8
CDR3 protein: CASSKGTPTTIEQYF
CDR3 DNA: TGTGCCAGCAGCAAAGGGACCCCGACTACTATTGAGCAGTACTTC

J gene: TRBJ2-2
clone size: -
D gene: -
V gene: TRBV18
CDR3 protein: CASSPNIGNTGELFF
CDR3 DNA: TGTGCCAGCTCACCGAATATTGGAAACACCGGGGAGCTGTTTTTT

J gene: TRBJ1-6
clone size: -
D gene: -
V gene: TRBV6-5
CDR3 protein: CASRAGSNSPLHF
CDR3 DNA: TGTGCCAGCAGGGCGGGCTCAAATTCACCCCTCCACTTT

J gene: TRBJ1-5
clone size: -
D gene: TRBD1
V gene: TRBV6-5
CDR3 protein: CASRVTGTGNQPQHF
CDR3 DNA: TGTGCCAGCAGAGTGACCGGGACAGGGAATCAGCCCCAGCATTTT

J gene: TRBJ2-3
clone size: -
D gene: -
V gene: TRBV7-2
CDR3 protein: CASSLALARTDTQYF
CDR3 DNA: TGTGCCAGCAGCTTAGCTCTAGCGCGCACAGATACGCAGTATTTT

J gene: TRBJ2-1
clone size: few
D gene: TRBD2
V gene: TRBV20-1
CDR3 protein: CSARLAGGPHTYNEQFF
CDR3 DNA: TGCAGTGCTCGACTAGCGGGAGGGCCTCATACCTACAATGAGCAGTTCTTC

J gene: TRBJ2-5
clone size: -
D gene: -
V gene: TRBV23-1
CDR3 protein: CASSQPLGQIREETQYF
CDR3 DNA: TGCGCCAGCAGTCAACCCCTTGGACAGATTAGAGAGGAGACCCAGTACTTC

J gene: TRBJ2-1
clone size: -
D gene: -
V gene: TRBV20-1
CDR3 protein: CSALPGGGYLGYNEQFF
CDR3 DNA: TGCAGTGCCCTACCGGGGGGCGGCTATCTAGGATACAATGAGCAGTTCTTC

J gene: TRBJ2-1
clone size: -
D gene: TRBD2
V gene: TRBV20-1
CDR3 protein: CSARGALAGAHNEQFF
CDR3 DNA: TGCAGTGCTAGAGGAGCACTAGCGGGAGCCCACAATGAGCAGTTCTTC

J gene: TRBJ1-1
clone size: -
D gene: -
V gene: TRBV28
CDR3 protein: CATHPYMNTEAFF
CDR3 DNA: TGTGCCACCCACCCGTATATGAACACTGAAGCTTTCTTT

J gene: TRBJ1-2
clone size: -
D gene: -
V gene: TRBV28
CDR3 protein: CASSLLNDGYTF
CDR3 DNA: TGTGCCAGCAGTTTACTTAACGATGGCTACACCTTC

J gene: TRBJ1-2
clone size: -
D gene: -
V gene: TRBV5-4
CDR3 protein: CASSLVDSGLDGYTF
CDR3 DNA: TGTGCCAGCAGCTTGGTTGACAGTGGTCTAGATGGCTACACCTTC

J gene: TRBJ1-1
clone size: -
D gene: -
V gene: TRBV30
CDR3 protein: CAWVGTANTEAFF
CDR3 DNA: TGTGCCTGGGTCGGGACCGCGAACACTGAAGCTTTCTTT

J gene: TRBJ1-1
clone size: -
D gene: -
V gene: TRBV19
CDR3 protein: CASSMERPENEAFF
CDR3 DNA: TGTGCCAGTAGTATGGAAAGACCGGAAAATGAAGCTTTCTTT

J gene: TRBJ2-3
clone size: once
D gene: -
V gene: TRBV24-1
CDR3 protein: CATSDLDEIQDTQYF
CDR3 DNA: TGTGCCACCAGTGATTTGGACGAGATACAAGATACGCAGTATTTT

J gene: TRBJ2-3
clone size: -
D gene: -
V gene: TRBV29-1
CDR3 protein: CSVMRGNTDTQYF
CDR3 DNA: TGCAGCGTAATGCGAGGAAACACAGATACGCAGTATTTT

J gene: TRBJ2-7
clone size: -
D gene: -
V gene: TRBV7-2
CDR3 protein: CASSRDQSYEQYF
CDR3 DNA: TGTGCCAGCAGCCGGGACCAATCCTACGAGCAGTACTTC

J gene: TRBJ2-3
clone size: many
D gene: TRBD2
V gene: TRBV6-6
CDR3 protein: CASRRTSDTDTQYF
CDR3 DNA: TGTGCCAGCAGAAGAACTAGCGACACAGATACGCAGTATTTT

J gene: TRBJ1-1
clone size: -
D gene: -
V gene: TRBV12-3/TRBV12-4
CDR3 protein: CASSGAPTEAFF
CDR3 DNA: TGTGCCAGCTCAGGGGCCCCCACTGAAGCTTTCTTT

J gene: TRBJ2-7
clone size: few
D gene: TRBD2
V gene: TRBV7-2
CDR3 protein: CASSLAGTSYEQYF
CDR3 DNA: TGTGCCAGCAGCTTAGCTGGGACTAGCTACGAGCAGTACTTC

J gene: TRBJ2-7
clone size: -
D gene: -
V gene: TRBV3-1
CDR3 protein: CASSQGYGYYEQYF
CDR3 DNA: TGTGCCAGCAGCCAAGGCTACGGTTACTACGAGCAGTACTTC

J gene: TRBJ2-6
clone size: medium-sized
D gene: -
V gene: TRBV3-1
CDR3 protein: CASSQGGAGANVLTF
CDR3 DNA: TGTGCCAGCAGCCAAGGAGGGGCTGGGGCCAACGTCCTGACTTTC

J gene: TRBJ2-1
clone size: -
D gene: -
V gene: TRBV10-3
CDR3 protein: CAISDKNNEQFF
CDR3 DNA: TGTGCCATCAGTGACAAAAACAATGAGCAGTTCTTC

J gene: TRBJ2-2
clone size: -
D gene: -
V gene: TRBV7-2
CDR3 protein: CASSLVLRLGELFF
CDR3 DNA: TGTGCCAGCAGCTTAGTTTTACGCCTCGGGGAGCTGTTTTTT

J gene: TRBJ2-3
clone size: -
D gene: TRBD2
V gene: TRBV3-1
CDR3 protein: CASSQGIVGRTTDTQYF
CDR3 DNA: TGTGCCAGCAGCCAAGGGATAGTCGGGAGGACCACAGATACGCAGTATTTT

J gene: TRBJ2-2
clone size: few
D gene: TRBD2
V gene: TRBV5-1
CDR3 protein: CASSLGLAGATNTGELFF
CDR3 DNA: TGCGCCAGCAGCCTCGGCCTAGCGGGAGCCACGAACACCGGGGAGCTGTTTTTT

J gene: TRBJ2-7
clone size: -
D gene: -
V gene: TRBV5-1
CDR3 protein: CASSLFGQAYEQYF
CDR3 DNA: TGCGCCAGCAGCTTGTTTGGACAAGCCTACGAGCAGTACTTC

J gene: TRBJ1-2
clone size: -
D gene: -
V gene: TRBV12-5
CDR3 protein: CASGRAAGTGYTF
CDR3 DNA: TGTGCTAGTGGTCGGGCGGCGGGAACTGGCTACACCTTC

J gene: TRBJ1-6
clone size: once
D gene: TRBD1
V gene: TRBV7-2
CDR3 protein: CASSLVTGGFKEPLHF
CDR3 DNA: TGTGCCAGCAGCTTAGTGACAGGGGGCTTCAAGGAACCCCTCCACTTT

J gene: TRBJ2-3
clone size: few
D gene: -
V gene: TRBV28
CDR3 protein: CASSLALGEQYF
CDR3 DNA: TGTGCCAGCAGTTTAGCACTTGGTGAGCAGTATTTT

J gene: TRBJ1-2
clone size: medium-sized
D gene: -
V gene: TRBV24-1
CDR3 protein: CATSDLFNYGYTF
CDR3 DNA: TGTGCCACCAGTGATTTATTTAACTATGGCTACACCTTC